This TCR beta chain was sequenced for a study of OX40 agonist ivuxolimab in advanced cancers. This CDR3 is built from 17 residues. The germline V gene encodes CDR1 SGHRS and CDR2 YFSETQ. V shed 0 bases and J 0 bases; nucleotides not matched to a gene: 6. Libraries were prepared by immunoSEQ multiplex PCR; TCRdb keeps only in-frame clonotypes and omits some of them. The data contain 77,000 or so clones, around 92% of them singletons. This TCR was recovered from an adult with an advanced solid tumor such as melanoma, head and neck, liver or kidney cancer. Material: CD4+ or CD8+ T cells sorted from blood, obtained in a trial of the OX40 agonist ivuxolimab. The V and J genes are TRBV5-1 and TRBJ1-5; 7 nucleotides match TRBD1. The CDR3 protein is CASSLGQGGSSNQPQHF. The CDR3 DNA reads TGCGCCAGCAGCTTGGGGCAGGGGGGATCTAGCAATCAGCCCCAGCATTTT.